The rows below give T cell receptor beta chains drawn from one sample of a study of T cell repertoires in cytomegalovirus infection. From the reads, TCRdb called clonotypes with MiXCR, one entry per CDR3 protein. The sample contains approximately 1,000,000 distinct CDR3 sequences, approximately 31% of which appear only once. Their antigen targets remain unknown. This specimen consisted of cultured CD8+ T cells from PBMCs, obtained from culture after CMV antigen stimulation. Source of these receptors: a human donor in good health (CMV status not recorded). Some clones in this sample may be carry-over from other donors' samples. Each CDR3 is given without its conserved first and last residue. Clone size, where shown, is once, few, many, or a class for clones that have expanded.

abundance | j_gene | v_gene | CDR3aa
NA | TRBJ2-7 | TRBV7-9 | ASSLMDRGDYEQY
few | TRBJ2-7 | TRBV12-5 | ASGLVGIEQY
NA | TRBJ1-2 | TRBV4-3 | ASSQGHEDYGYT
NA | TRBJ2-3 | TRBV19 | ASSLTSAYTDTQY
once | TRBJ1-1 | TRBV11-3 | TSSSFPDVEAF
few | TRBJ2-5 | TRBV6-5 | ASSYSAGAVWQETQY
many | TRBJ2-1 | TRBV7-2 | ASSEYRGTYNEQF
few | TRBJ1-2 | TRBV20-1 | SARDGDSPYGYT
NA | TRBJ2-5 | TRBV4-1 | ASSQLGGETQY
few | TRBJ1-1 | TRBV7-9 | ASSLDTLNTEAF
NA | TRBJ2-5 | TRBV6-5 | ASSLAGSAAQY
once | TRBJ2-3 | TRBV9 | ASSVEQGMGTDTQY
many | TRBJ2-1 | TRBV11-2 | ASSSGQDSYNEQF
NA | TRBJ1-3 | TRBV6-6 | ASSYSREGGDGNTIY
NA | TRBJ1-1 | TRBV4-1 | ASSVQGLNTEAF
few | TRBJ2-3 | TRBV25-1 | ASSEPDFTDTQY
many | TRBJ2-1 | TRBV7-3 | ASSFGGSNNEQF
NA | TRBJ1-5 | TRBV6-2/TRBV6-3 | ASSSQGTNQPQH
NA | TRBJ2-1 | TRBV19 | ASSTDSGGANEQF
few | TRBJ2-7 | TRBV27 | ASSPGTQREQY
NA | TRBJ2-2 | TRBV6-6 | ASSYSGATGIGELF
NA | TRBJ1-1 | TRBV7-6 | ASSLGAGGYMNTEAF
NA | TRBJ1-5 | TRBV7-6 | ASSLNSRADQPQH
NA | TRBJ2-1 | TRBV19 | ASSIGTGYNEQF
NA | TRBJ2-3 | TRBV12-5 | ASGYLPLTDTQY
few | TRBJ2-1 | TRBV24-1 | ATSDKRGRWNEQF
NA | TRBJ2-1 | TRBV6-6 | ASSHGSISYNEQF
NA | TRBJ2-1 | TRBV6-2/TRBV6-3 | ASRDGGAHNEQF
few | TRBJ2-7 | TRBV27 | ASRAGQGSYEQY
NA | TRBJ2-1 | TRBV5-6 | ASSGGRREQF
many | TRBJ2-1 | TRBV7-2 | ASSLYPLGLALAYNEQF
few | TRBJ2-1 | TRBV7-8 | ASSLARPLDEQF
many | TRBJ2-1 | TRBV19 | ASSMRGVSYNEQF
few | TRBJ2-2 | TRBV6-2/TRBV6-3 | ASRFSWTGLDPNTGELF
few | TRBJ1-5 | TRBV10-3 | AISGGGSNQPQH
few | TRBJ2-7 | TRBV12-3/TRBV12-4 | ASSLAPGVEQY
few | TRBJ2-1 | TRBV19 | ASSTRGPNEQF